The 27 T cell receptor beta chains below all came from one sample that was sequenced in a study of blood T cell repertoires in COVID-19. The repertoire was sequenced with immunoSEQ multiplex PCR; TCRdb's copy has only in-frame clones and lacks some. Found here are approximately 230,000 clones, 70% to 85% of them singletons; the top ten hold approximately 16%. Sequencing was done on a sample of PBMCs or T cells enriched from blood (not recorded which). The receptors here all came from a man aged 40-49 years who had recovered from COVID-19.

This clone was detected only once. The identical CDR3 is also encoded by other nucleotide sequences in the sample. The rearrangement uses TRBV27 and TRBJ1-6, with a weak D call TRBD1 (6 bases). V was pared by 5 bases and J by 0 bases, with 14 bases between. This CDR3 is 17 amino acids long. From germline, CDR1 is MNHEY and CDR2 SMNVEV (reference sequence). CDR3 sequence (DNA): TGTGCCAGCAGTCTAGGGGGTTTTAGCTCCTATAATTCACCCCTCCACTTT. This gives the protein CASSLGGFSSYNSPLHF.

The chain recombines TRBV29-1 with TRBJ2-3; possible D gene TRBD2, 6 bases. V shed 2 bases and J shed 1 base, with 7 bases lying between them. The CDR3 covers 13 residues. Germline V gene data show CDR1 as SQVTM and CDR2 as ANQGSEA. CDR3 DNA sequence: TGCAGCGTTGAACCTAGCGGCACAGATACGCAGTATTTT. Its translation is CSVEPSGTDTQYF.

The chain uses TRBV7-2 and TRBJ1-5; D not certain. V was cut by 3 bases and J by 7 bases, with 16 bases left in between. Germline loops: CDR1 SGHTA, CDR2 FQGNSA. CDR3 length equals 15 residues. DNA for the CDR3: TGTGCCAGCAGCTTTTGGCCGCCAGGCGCACAGCCCCAGCATTTT. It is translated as CASSFWPPGAQPQHF.

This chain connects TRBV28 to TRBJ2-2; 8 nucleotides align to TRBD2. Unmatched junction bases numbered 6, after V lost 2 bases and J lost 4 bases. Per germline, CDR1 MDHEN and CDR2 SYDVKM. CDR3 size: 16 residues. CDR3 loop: CASSLIAGSGTGELFF. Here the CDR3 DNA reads TGTGCCAGCAGTTTAATAGCGGGATCCGGCACCGGGGAGCTGTTTTTT.

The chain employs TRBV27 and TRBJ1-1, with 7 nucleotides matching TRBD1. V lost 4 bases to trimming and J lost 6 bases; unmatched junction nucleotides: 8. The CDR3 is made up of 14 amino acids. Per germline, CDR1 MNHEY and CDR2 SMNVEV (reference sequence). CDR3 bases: TGTGCCAGCAGTTCGAGGGGGCGGAAGGCTGAAGCTTTCTTT. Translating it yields CASSSRGRKAEAFF.

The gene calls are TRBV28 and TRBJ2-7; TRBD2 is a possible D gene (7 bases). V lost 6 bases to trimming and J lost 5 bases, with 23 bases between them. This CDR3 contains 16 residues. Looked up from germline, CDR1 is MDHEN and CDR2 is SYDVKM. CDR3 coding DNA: TGTGCCAGCAGCCCCGGGGGGCAAAGCTCCCTCCACGAGCAGTACTTC. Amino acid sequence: CASSPGGQSSLHEQYF.

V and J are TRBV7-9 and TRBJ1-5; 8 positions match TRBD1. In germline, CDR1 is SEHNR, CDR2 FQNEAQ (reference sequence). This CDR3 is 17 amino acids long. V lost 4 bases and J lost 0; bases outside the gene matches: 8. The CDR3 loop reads CASSSNRGEYSNQPQHF. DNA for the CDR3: TGTGCCAGCAGCTCAAACAGGGGGGAATATAGCAATCAGCCCCAGCATTTT.

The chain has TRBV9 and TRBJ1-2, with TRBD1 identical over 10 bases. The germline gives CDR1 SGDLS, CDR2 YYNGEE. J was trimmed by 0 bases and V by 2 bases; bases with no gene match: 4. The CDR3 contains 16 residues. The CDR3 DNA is TGTGCCAGCAGCGTCCGGGACAGGGGATCTAACTATGGCTACACCTTC. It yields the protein CASSVRDRGSNYGYTF.

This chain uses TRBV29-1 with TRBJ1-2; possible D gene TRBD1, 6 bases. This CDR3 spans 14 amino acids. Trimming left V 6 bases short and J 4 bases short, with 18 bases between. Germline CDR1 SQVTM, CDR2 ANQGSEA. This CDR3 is CSVGQSGVAYGYTF. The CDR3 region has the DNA TGCAGCGTCGGACAGTCTGGGGTGGCCTATGGCTACACCTTC.

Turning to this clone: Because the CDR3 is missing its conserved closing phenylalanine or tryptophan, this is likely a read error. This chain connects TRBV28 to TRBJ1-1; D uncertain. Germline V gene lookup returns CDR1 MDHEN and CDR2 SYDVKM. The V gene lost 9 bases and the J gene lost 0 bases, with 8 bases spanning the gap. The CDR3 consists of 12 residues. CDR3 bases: TGTGCCAGTAACAGTATGAACACTGAAGCTTTCCTT. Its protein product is CASNSMNTEAFL.

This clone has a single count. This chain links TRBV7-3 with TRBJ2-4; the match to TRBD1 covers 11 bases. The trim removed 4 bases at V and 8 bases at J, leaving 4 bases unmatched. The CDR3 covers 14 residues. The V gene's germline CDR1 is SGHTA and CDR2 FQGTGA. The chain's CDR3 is CASSSRDRGDIQYF. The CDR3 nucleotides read TGTGCCAGCAGCTCCAGGGACAGGGGGGACATTCAGTACTTC.

The chain's CDR3 is CASTGTGGTETQYF. CDR3 bases: TGTGCCAGCACAGGGACAGGGGGAACAGAGACCCAGTACTTC. This chain uses TRBV28 with TRBJ2-5; 11 nucleotides agree with TRBD1. V trimming: 7 bases; J trimming: 4 bases; junction bases outside the gene matches: 5. Germline CDR1 reads MDHEN; CDR2 reads SYDVKM. The CDR3 contains 14 residues.

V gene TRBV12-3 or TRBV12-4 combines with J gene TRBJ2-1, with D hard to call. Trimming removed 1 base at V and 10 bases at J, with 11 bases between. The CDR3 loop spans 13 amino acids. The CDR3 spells CASSLVSSGEQFF. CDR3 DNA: TGTGCCAGCAGTTTAGTCTCTAGTGGCGAGCAGTTCTTC.

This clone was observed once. CDR3 amino acids: CASRGSYEQYF. CDR3 DNA sequence: TGTGCCAGCCGGGGCTCCTACGAGCAGTACTTC. The V and J genes are TRBV28 and TRBJ2-7; D is possibly TRBD2 (5 bases). The V end was cut by 8 bases, the J end by 0 bases, with 5 bases between. CDR1 and CDR2 from the germline V gene are MDHEN and SYDVKM. This CDR3 has 11 residues.

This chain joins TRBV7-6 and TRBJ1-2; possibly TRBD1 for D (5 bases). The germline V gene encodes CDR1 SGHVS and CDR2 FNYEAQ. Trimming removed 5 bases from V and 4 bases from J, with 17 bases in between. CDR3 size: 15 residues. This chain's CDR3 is CASSLGPLGGYGYTF. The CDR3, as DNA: TGTGCCAGCAGCCTCGGACCGCTCGGGGGCTATGGCTACACCTTC.

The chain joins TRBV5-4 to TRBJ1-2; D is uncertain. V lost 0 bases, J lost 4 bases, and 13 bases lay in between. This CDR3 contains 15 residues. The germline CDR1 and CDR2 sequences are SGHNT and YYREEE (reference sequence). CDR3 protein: CASSLVVGSGYGYTF. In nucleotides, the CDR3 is TGTGCCAGCAGCTTGGTGGTGGGTAGCGGCTATGGCTACACCTTC.

In nucleotides, the CDR3 is TGCGCCAGCACCCGACTAGGACCGAACATGAACACTGAAGCTTTCTTT. Translated, it gives CASTRLGPNMNTEAFF. The chain employs TRBV5-1 and TRBJ1-1; D is undetermined. CDR3 length: 16 residues. The germline gives CDR1 SGHRS, CDR2 YFSETQ. Trimming pared 6 bases from V and 0 bases from J, leaving 18 bases between.

CDR3 in DNA: TGTGCCAGCAGCCAAGGAACAGGGTCCCAGCCCCAGCATTTT. Translating gives CASSQGTGSQPQHF. The chain joins TRBV9 to TRBJ1-5, with TRBD1 as a possible D gene (6 bases). Germline V gene data show CDR1 as SGDLS and CDR2 as YYNGEE. V was shortened by 4 bases and J by 7 bases, with 15 bases between the two germline ends. There are 14 residues in the CDR3.

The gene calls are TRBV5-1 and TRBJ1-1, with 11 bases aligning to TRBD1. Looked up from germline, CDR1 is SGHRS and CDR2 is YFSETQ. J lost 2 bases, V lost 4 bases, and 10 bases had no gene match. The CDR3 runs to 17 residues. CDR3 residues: CASSAGQGALPNTEAFF. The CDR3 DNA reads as TGCGCCAGCAGCGCCGGACAGGGGGCCCTCCCCAACACTGAAGCTTTCTTT. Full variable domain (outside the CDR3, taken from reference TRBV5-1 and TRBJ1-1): KAGVTQTPRYLIKTRGQQVTLSCSPISGHRSVSWYQQTPGQGLQFLFEYFSETQRNKGNFPGRFSGRQFSNSRSEMNVSTLELGDSALYLCASSAGQGALPNTEAFFGQGTRLTVV.

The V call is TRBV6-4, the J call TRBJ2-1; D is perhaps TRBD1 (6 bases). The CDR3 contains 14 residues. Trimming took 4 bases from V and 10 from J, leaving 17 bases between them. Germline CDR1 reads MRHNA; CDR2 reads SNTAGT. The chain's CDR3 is CASSGDRNPGEQFF. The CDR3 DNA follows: TGTGCCAGCAGTGGTGACAGGAATCCTGGCGAGCAGTTCTTC.

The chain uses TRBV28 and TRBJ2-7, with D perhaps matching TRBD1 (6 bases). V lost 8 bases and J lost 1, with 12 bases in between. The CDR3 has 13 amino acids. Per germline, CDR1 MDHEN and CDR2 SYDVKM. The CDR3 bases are TGTGCCAGCCGCGAACAGGGTTCCTACGAGCAGTACTTC. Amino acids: CASREQGSYEQYF.

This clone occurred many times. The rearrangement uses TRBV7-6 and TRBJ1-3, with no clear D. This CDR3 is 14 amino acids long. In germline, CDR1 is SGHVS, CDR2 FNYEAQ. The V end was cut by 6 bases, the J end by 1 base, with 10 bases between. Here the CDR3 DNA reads TGTGCCAGCAGGCAATCTCGGTCTGGAAACACCATATATTTT. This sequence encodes CASRQSRSGNTIYF.

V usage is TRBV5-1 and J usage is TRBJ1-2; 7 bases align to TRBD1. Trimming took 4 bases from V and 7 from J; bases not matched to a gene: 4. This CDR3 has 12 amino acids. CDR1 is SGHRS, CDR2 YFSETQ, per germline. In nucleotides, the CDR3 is TGCGCCAGCAGCGCAGACAGGGTTGGCTACACCTTC. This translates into CASSADRVGYTF.

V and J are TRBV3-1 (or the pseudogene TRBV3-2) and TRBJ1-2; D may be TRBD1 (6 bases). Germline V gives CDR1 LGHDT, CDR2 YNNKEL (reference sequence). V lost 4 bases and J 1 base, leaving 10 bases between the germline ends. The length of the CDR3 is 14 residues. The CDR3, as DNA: TGTGCCAGCAGCCTTGGGACAAGTAACTATGGCTACACCTTC. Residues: CASSLGTSNYGYTF.

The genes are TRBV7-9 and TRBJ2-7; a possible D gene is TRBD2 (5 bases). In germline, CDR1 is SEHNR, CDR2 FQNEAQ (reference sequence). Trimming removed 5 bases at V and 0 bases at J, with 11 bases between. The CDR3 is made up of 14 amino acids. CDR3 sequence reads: CASSVGLSSYEQYF. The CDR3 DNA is TGTGCCAGCAGCGTAGGACTTAGCTCCTACGAGCAGTACTTC.

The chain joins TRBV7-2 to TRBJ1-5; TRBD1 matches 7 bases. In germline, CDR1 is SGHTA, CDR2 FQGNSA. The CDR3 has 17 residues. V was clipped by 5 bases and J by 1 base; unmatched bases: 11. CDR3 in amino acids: CASSPRQGWDSNQPQHF. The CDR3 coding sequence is TGTGCCAGCAGCCCCCGACAGGGTTGGGACAGCAATCAGCCCCAGCATTTT.

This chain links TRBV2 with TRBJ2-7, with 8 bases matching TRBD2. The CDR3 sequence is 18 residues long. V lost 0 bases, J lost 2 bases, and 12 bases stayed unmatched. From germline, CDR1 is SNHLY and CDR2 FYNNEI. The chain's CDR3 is CASSEAPSTSGFPYEQYF. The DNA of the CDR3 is TGTGCCAGCAGTGAAGCCCCCTCCACTAGCGGTTTTCCCTACGAGCAGTACTTC.